The text below deals with one T cell receptor beta chain. The antigen is undetermined. V was pared by 3 bases and J by 8 bases, with 10 bases between. Germline loops: CDR1 SEHNR, CDR2 FQNEAQ (reference sequence). This CDR3 spans 12 amino acids. This sample is drawn from a study of graft-versus-host responses after intestinal transplantation. This table comes from immunoSEQ multiplex PCR, and its TCRdb copy is limited to in-frame clones, with some not included. This table holds around 55,000 clones, about 90% found once. The origin of this receptor is a human donor who was the organ donor for an intestinal transplant. The V and J genes are TRBV7-9 and TRBJ1-2; D gene ambiguous. The sequences come from unstimulated CD4+ T cells sorted from spleen or lymph node cells, collected before transplant. This chain's CDR3 is CASSLPPGGYTF. The DNA for the CDR3 is TGTGCCAGCAGCTTGCCCCCGGGGGGCTACACCTTC.